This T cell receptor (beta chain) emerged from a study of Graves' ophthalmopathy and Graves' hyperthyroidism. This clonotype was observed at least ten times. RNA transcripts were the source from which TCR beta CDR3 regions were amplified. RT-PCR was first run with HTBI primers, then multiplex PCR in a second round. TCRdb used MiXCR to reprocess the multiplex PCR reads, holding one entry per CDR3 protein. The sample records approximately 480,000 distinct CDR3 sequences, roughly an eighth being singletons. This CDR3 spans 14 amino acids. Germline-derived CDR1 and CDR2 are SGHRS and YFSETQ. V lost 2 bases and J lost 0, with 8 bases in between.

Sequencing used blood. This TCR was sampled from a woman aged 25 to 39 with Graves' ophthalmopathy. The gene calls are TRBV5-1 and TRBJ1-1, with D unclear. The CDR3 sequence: CASSLRGMNTEAFF. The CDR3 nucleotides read TGCGCCAGCAGCTTACGGGGTATGAACACTGAAGCTTTCTTT.